The 4 T cell receptor beta chains reported below all come from one sample, sequenced in a study of beta chain features in type 1 diabetes. Study-level findings and limits: Within each of all four CD4+ subsets, Type 1 diabetes patients had TCRB CDR3s that were moderately but significantly shorter.

Expressed TCRB transcripts were sequenced because the isolated RNA had all been reverse transcribed beforehand. Libraries were prepared by immunoSEQ multiplex PCR; TCRdb keeps only in-frame clonotypes and omits some of them. The data hold tens of thousands of clones, with roughly 40% observed a single time. Their target antigens are unknown. The sequencing input was Tregs from blood. All receptors derive from a man aged 25-45 years with type 1 diabetes.

The table lists this clone with a few counts. The chain combines TRBV7-2 with TRBJ2-5; 9 nucleotides match TRBD2. V was clipped by 5 bases and J by 5 bases; unmatched bases: 9. The germline V gene has CDR1 SGHTA and CDR2 FQGNSA. This CDR3 contains 15 residues. The CDR3 sequence is CASSPTSGAAETQYF. In nucleotides, the CDR3 is TGTGCCAGCAGCCCGACTAGCGGAGCCGCGGAGACCCAGTACTTC. Variable domain in full (rest from reference TRBV7-2 and TRBJ2-5): GAGVSQSPSNKVTEKGKDVELRCDPISGHTALYWYRQSLGQGLEFLIYFQGNSAPDKSGLPSDRFSAERTGGSVSTLTIQRTQQEDSAVYLCASSPTSGAAETQYFGPGTRLLVL.

This rearrangement joins TRBV2 to TRBJ2-7; 9 bases map to TRBD2. Germline values: CDR1 SNHLY, CDR2 FYNNEI. V lost 7 bases to trimming and J lost 3 bases; unmatched junction nucleotides: 7. There are 14 residues in the CDR3. DNA of the CDR3: TGTGCCAGCAAGAAGGCTAGCGGGATCTACGAGCAGTACTTC. This sequence encodes CASKKASGIYEQYF.

This clone was observed a handful of times. The chain combines TRBV5-1 with TRBJ2-3; D possibly corresponds to TRBD1 (6 bases). V lost 0 bases, J lost 2 bases, and 7 bases lay in between. The germline CDR1 and CDR2 sequences are SGHRS and YFSETQ. This CDR3 is built from 14 residues. CDR3 in amino acids: CASSLGQDTDTQYF. The CDR3 DNA is TGCGCCAGCAGCTTGGGACAGGACACAGATACGCAGTATTTT.

The rearrangement joins TRBV30 to TRBJ2-1, with D maybe TRBD1 (6 bases). Germline V gene sequence: CDR1 GTSNPN, CDR2 SVGIG (reference sequence). The length of the CDR3 is 14 residues. V was pared by 2 bases and J by 4 bases, with 12 bases between. The CDR3 DNA sequence: TGTGCCTGGAGTATGCAGCAGGGGTACAATGAGCAGTTCTTC. Amino acids: CAWSMQQGYNEQFF. The variable domain in full, with the rest retrieved from reference TRBV30 and TRBJ2-1, is SQTIHQWPATLVQPVGSPLSLECTVEGTSNPNLYWYRQAAGRGLQLLFYSVGIGQISSEVPQNLSASRPQDRQFILSSKKLLLSDSGFYLCAWSMQQGYNEQFFGPGTRLTVL.